These 32 T cell receptor beta chains came from one sample sequenced in a study of CD4 T cells in relation to SARS-CoV-2 and coronaviruses. The protocol was immunoSEQ multiplex PCR, while the TCRdb copy is restricted to in-frame clones and leaves out a portion. The table lists under 20,000 clones, about three quarters of them singletons. Unexposed donor CD4+ T cells date from about 2011-2018, before the COVID-19 pandemic. Isolation of CD4+ T cells took place after approximately 10 days in culture. These receptors have no identified antigens. Sequencing input: CD4+ T cells from PBMCs, cultured in vitro. The receptors come from a human donor in good health.

This chain connects TRBV7-8 to TRBJ2-7; D is unclear. Trimming took 1 base from V and 7 from J, leaving 5 bases between them. This CDR3 is built from 11 residues. The germline gives CDR1 SGHVS, CDR2 FQNEAQ. The CDR3 DNA sequence: TGTGCCAGCAGCTTAGTCGGGGAGCAGTACTTC. It encodes CASSLVGEQYF.

The chain couples TRBV5-1 to TRBJ2-1; 8 positions agree with TRBD2. Losses at the gene ends were 0 bases for V and 6 bases for J; bases not matched to a gene: 11. CDR1 SGHRS and CDR2 YFSETQ come from the germline V gene. CDR3 size: 17 residues. The CDR3 DNA reads as TGCGCCAGCAGCTTGGTCCCTGGGAGCGGGGGCTTCAATGAGCAGTTCTTC. Its protein is CASSLVPGSGGFNEQFF.

J is TRBJ1-5 and V is TRBV4-3; D may be TRBD1 (6 bases). Germline loops: CDR1 LGHNA, CDR2 YSLEER. This CDR3 is 16 amino acids long. V lost 4 bases, J lost 0 bases, and 13 bases lay in between. CDR3 sequence: CASSLGQRHSNQPQHF. CDR3 nucleotides: TGCGCCAGCAGCCTAGGACAGCGCCATAGCAATCAGCCCCAGCATTTT.

The chain is built from TRBV4-2 and TRBJ2-1; no firm D call. Looked up from germline, CDR1 is LGHNA and CDR2 is YNFKEQ. V lost 0 bases, J lost 9 bases, and 15 bases lay in between. This CDR3 is built from 15 residues. The CDR3 sequence: CASSQDVPIWSEQFF. The CDR3 nucleotides read TGTGCCAGCAGCCAAGATGTACCTATATGGAGTGAGCAGTTCTTC.

The chain is built from TRBV19 and TRBJ2-1; weak D call: TRBD2 (7 bases). This CDR3 has 16 amino acids. V shed 2 bases and J shed 4 bases, with 15 bases lying between them. From germline, CDR1 is LNHDA and CDR2 SQIVND (reference sequence). This CDR3 is CASSIMGGQVYNEQFF. CDR3 bases: TGTGCCAGTAGTATAATGGGGGGGCAGGTGTACAATGAGCAGTTCTTC.

The genes are TRBV6-6 and TRBJ2-1, with 8 bases lining up with TRBD2. Losses at the gene ends were 6 bases for V and 2 bases for J; bases not matched to a gene: 3. CDR3 size: 14 residues. CDR1 is MNHNY and CDR2 is SVGAGI in the germline V gene (reference sequence). The CDR3 spells CASRSGGPYNEQFF. The CDR3, as DNA: TGTGCCAGCAGAAGCGGGGGTCCCTACAATGAGCAGTTCTTC.

This clone was seen only once. The chain recombines TRBV2 with TRBJ2-1, with 13 nucleotides matching TRBD2. Looked up from germline, CDR1 is SNHLY and CDR2 is FYNNEI. The CDR3 totals 14 residues. Germline trimming cut 4 bases from V and 8 bases from J; bases unmatched to any gene: 2. The CDR3 spells CASSGLAGGYEQFF. The CDR3 DNA follows: TGTGCCAGCAGTGGACTAGCGGGGGGATATGAGCAGTTCTTC.

The genes are TRBV18 and TRBJ2-3; 10 positions match TRBD2. The CDR3 extends over 17 amino acids. Germline CDR1 and CDR2: KGHSH and LQKENI. The J segment lost 2 bases and the V segment lost 0 bases, leaving 5 bases of the junction unmatched. CDR3 protein: CASSPPLAGAFTDTQYF. The CDR3 nucleotides read TGTGCCAGCTCACCACCGCTAGCGGGGGCTTTCACAGATACGCAGTATTTT.

The CDR3 DNA reads as TGTGCCAGCAGTGAACGGGGGCCTAGCGGGGGCAATGAGCAGTTCTTC. Its protein product is CASSERGPSGGNEQFF. This chain uses TRBV6-1 with TRBJ2-1; 10 nucleotides line up with TRBD2. V trimming: 2 bases; J trimming: 6 bases; junction bases outside the gene matches: 7. The CDR3 is 16 residues long. Germline CDR1 and CDR2: MNHNS and SASEGT.

This chain connects TRBV4-1 to TRBJ2-1; 11 nucleotides line up with TRBD2. Trimming removed 2 bases from V and 15 bases from J; junction bases left unmatched: 12. Germline values: CDR1 MGHRA, CDR2 YSYEKL. The CDR3 has 15 amino acids. CDR3 sequence: CASSQRDSGRARGFF. Here the CDR3 DNA reads TGCGCCAGCAGCCAACGGGATAGCGGGAGGGCCCGAGGGTTCTTC.

The chain combines TRBV6-5 with TRBJ2-7, with a possible D match to TRBD1 (6 bases). CDR1 is MNHEY, CDR2 SVGAGI, per germline. V dropped 6 bases and J dropped 2 bases, with 17 bases sitting between them. This CDR3 is 15 amino acids long. CDR3 region: CASSSGQLWPYEQYF. The CDR3 coding sequence is TGTGCCAGCAGCTCCGGACAGCTCTGGCCCTACGAGCAGTACTTC.

This clone was seen only a few times. V usage is TRBV6-6 and J usage is TRBJ2-2; D ambiguous. CDR1 and CDR2 from the germline V gene are MNHNY and SVGAGI (reference sequence). V was clipped by 4 bases and J by 0 bases, with 12 bases between them. The CDR3 runs 16 residues. The CDR3 DNA follows: TGTGCCAGCAGTTCCCCCCGGCGGACGAACACCGGGGAGCTGTTTTTT. It yields the protein CASSSPRRTNTGELFF.

This chain uses TRBV19 with TRBJ1-2; D is unresolved. Germline V gene sequence: CDR1 LNHDA, CDR2 SQIVND (reference sequence). The CDR3 is 17 residues long. Deletions cut 2 bases from V and 3 bases from J, with 19 bases between. The CDR3 sequence: CASSISPFGQADYGYTF. CDR3 nucleotide sequence: TGTGCCAGTAGTATAAGCCCCTTCGGCCAGGCGGACTATGGCTACACCTTC. Looking up the rest from reference TRBV19 and TRBJ1-2 gives the full variable domain: DGGITQSPKYLFRKEGQNVTLSCEQNLNHDAMYWYRQDPGQGLRLIYYSQIVNDFQKGDIAEGYSVSREKKESFPLTVTSAQKNPTAFYLCASSISPFGQADYGYTFGSGTRLTVV.

V gene TRBV9 combines with J gene TRBJ2-7; D possibly corresponds to TRBD1 (6 bases). V was clipped by 2 bases and J by 2 bases, with 17 bases between them. Germline V gene sequence: CDR1 SGDLS, CDR2 YYNGEE. There are 16 residues in the CDR3. The CDR3: CASSVASGTSPYEQYF. Written as DNA, the CDR3 is TGTGCCAGCAGCGTTGCGTCCGGGACATCCCCCTACGAGCAGTACTTC.

The rearrangement joins TRBV9 to TRBJ2-3, with D uncertain. The CDR3 covers 12 residues. V lost 2 bases, J lost 4 bases, and 5 bases lay in between. CDR1 and CDR2 (germline): SGDLS, YYNGEE. CDR3 nucleotides: TGTGCCAGCAGCGTCTCGGCAGATACGCAGTATTTT. This translates into CASSVSADTQYF.

V gene TRBV19 combines with J gene TRBJ1-5; the D gene is possibly TRBD1 (5 bases). The CDR3 has 13 amino acids. Looked up from germline, CDR1 is LNHDA and CDR2 is SQIVND (reference sequence). V lost 11 bases and J lost 2, with 13 bases in between. CDR3 protein: CAVGEGGNQPQHF. As DNA, the CDR3 is TGTGCCGTAGGGGAAGGTGGCAATCAGCCCCAGCATTTT.

The J gene is TRBJ2-2, the V gene TRBV6-5, with D possibly being TRBD2 (5 bases). CDR1 is MNHEY, CDR2 SVGAGI, per germline. V was cut by 3 bases and J by 4 bases, with 12 bases left in between. This CDR3 region has 15 residues. Here the CDR3 DNA reads TGTGCCAGCAGTTATATCGCCCGGGGCACCGGGGAGCTGTTTTTT. Translated: CASSYIARGTGELFF.

The chain recombines TRBV2 with TRBJ2-7; 7 bases fit TRBD2. Germline V lookup: CDR1 SNHLY, CDR2 FYNNEI. The V gene end was trimmed by 8 bases and the J gene end by 2 bases; junction bases not matched to a gene: 9. This CDR3 has 14 amino acids. CDR3 DNA: TGTGCCAGCCTGGAAATAGCGGGCCCCTACGAGCAGTACTTC. Translation gives CASLEIAGPYEQYF. Complete variable domain (other parts from reference TRBV2 and TRBJ2-7): EPEVTQTPSHQVTQMGQEVILRCVPISNHLYFYWYRQILGQKVEFLVSFYNNEISEKSEIFDDQFSVERPDGSNFTLKIRSTKLEDSAMYFCASLEIAGPYEQYFGPGTRLTVT.

The chain recombines TRBV19 with TRBJ2-2; D might be TRBD1 or TRBD2, each matching 6 bases. CDR1 and CDR2 from the germline V gene are LNHDA and SQIVND (reference sequence). The CDR3 sequence is 15 residues long. V lost 1 base, J lost 5 bases, and 11 bases lay in between. The CDR3: CASSIGTGRTGELFF. The CDR3 DNA sequence: TGTGCCAGTAGTATAGGAACAGGGAGGACCGGGGAGCTGTTTTTT.

This clone was seen a handful of times. CDR3 in DNA: TGTGCCAGCAGCTGGACAGGGCCCTCCTACGAGCAGTACTTC. This gives the protein CASSWTGPSYEQYF. V is TRBV5-6 and J is TRBJ2-7; 8 bases are a match to TRBD1. Trimming took 3 bases from V and 0 from J; bases not matched to a gene: 2. Germline lookup yields CDR1 SGHDT and CDR2 YYEEEE. The CDR3 runs to 14 residues.

The chain has TRBV12-3 or TRBV12-4 and TRBJ1-1; no reliable D call. The CDR3 has 13 amino acids. The V and J ends lost 7 bases and 1 base respectively, with 10 bases between them. The CDR3 protein is CASTVAPNTEAFF. The CDR3 DNA is TGTGCCAGCACCGTAGCCCCGAACACTGAAGCTTTCTTT.

The chain uses TRBV10-3 and TRBJ2-5; D is possibly TRBD1 (6 bases). Between the trimmed V and J ends, which lost 7 bases and 2 bases, there was a span of 11 bases. The CDR3 consists of 13 residues. Per the germline V gene, CDR1 is ENHRY and CDR2 is SYGVKD. This CDR3 is CAIKGDIQETQYF. In nucleotides, the CDR3 is TGTGCCATCAAGGGGGACATACAAGAGACCCAGTACTTC.

The J gene is TRBJ2-7, the V gene TRBV7-2; 9 bases match TRBD1. The CDR3 consists of 14 residues. CDR1 and CDR2 from the germline V gene are SGHTA and FQGNSA. The V segment lost 1 base and the J segment 6 bases; nucleotides outside the gene matches: 4. The CDR3 DNA is TGTGCCAGCAGCTTAGGGACAGGGGTGTTCGAGCAGTACTTC. Translated: CASSLGTGVFEQYF.

In DNA form, the CDR3 reads TGTGCCAGTAAATCGGCGGGAGGCTCCTACAATGAGCAGTTCTTC. Translating it yields CASKSAGGSYNEQFF. V and J are TRBV19 and TRBJ2-1; 8 bases are shared with TRBD2. V lost 7 bases to trimming and J lost 0 bases; unmatched junction nucleotides: 5. The CDR3 length is 15 residues. Germline CDR1 reads LNHDA; CDR2 reads SQIVND (reference sequence). The variable domain in full, completed from reference TRBV19 and TRBJ2-1, reads DGGITQSPKYLFRKEGQNVTLSCEQNLNHDAMYWYRQDPGQGLRLIYYSQIVNDFQKGDIAEGYSVSREKKESFPLTVTSAQKNPTAFYLCASKSAGGSYNEQFFGPGTRLTVL.

The gene calls are TRBV18 and TRBJ1-1, with 11 nucleotides matching TRBD1. Germline V gene lookup returns CDR1 KGHSH and CDR2 LQKENI. V lost 4 bases, J lost 5 bases, and 9 bases stayed unmatched. The CDR3 spans 16 residues. CDR3 amino acids: CASSRGQGARETEAFF. CDR3 nucleotides: TGTGCCAGCTCACGCGGACAGGGGGCGAGAGAAACTGAAGCTTTCTTT.

This clone is categorized as medium-sized. The chain employs TRBV20-1 and TRBJ2-7; 7 positions match TRBD2. Germline lookup yields CDR1 DFQATT and CDR2 SNEGSKA (reference sequence). Trimming removed 3 bases from V and 1 base from J; junction bases left unmatched: 9. The CDR3 runs 15 residues. The CDR3 nucleotides are TGCAGTGCTAGTGGGGCGGAGCGGGGTTCCTACGAGCAGTACTTC. It encodes CSASGAERGSYEQYF.

The chain uses TRBV6-4 and TRBJ2-2, with D tentatively TRBD2 (6 bases). Deletions cut 6 bases from V and 0 bases from J, with 14 bases between. The CDR3 loop spans 16 amino acids. Germline loops: CDR1 MRHNA, CDR2 SNTAGT. CDR3 loop: CASSAELATNTGELFF. In DNA, the CDR3 is TGTGCCAGCAGCGCCGAACTAGCCACGAACACCGGGGAGCTGTTTTTT.

The chain is built from TRBV5-1 and TRBJ2-1, with D possibly TRBD1 on 5 matching bases. The CDR3 has 14 amino acids. The V end lost 0 bases, the J end lost 4 bases, and 8 bases lay between the germline ends. Germline V gene sequence: CDR1 SGHRS, CDR2 YFSETQ. CDR3 region: CASSLGQGYNEQFF. CDR3 DNA: TGCGCCAGCAGCTTGGGTCAGGGATACAATGAGCAGTTCTTC.

The V call is TRBV11-2, the J call TRBJ2-7; tentative D call: TRBD1 (5 bases). Germline CDR1 SGHAT, CDR2 FQNNGV. The CDR3 is 14 residues long. Trimming removed 5 bases at V and 0 bases at J, with 11 bases between. CDR3 nucleotides: TGTGCCAGCAGCGGTGTTAGGGGCTCCTACGAGCAGTACTTC. This gives the protein CASSGVRGSYEQYF.

CDR3 DNA sequence: TGTGCCAGCAGTCAGGGACACCCAGGGGGACAAGAGACCCAGTACTTC. Residues: CASSQGHPGGQETQYF. The chain combines TRBV2 with TRBJ2-5; TRBD1 aligns across 7 bases. Looked up from germline, CDR1 is SNHLY and CDR2 is FYNNEI. J was trimmed by 2 bases and V by 5 bases; bases with no gene match: 11. This CDR3 region has 16 residues.

The V gene is TRBV12-3 or TRBV12-4, the J gene TRBJ1-1; D unclear. V was shortened by 4 bases and J by 10 bases, with 10 bases between the two germline ends. This CDR3 region has 11 residues. In DNA form, the CDR3 reads TGTGCCAGCAGTTCTAAGGGTTCAGCTTTCTTT. Amino acids: CASSSKGSAFF.

J is TRBJ1-1 and V is TRBV7-2; D remains unclear. Trimming pared 4 bases from V and 1 base from J, leaving 7 bases between. This CDR3 is built from 13 residues. The germline gives CDR1 SGHTA, CDR2 FQGNSA. DNA for the CDR3: TGTGCCAGCAGCTCACAGAAGAACACTGAAGCTTTCTTT. Protein: CASSSQKNTEAFF. Full variable domain (remainder filled in from reference TRBV7-2 and TRBJ1-1): GAGVSQSPSNKVTEKGKDVELRCDPISGHTALYWYRQSLGQGLEFLIYFQGNSAPDKSGLPSDRFSAERTGGSVSTLTIQRTQQEDSAVYLCASSSQKNTEAFFGQGTRLTVV.